Each of the 28 T cell receptor beta chains below was sequenced from the same sample in a study of identical twins. In TCRdb, the 5' RACE reads were re-called with MiXCR into one record per CDR3 protein. The table lists approximately 530,000 distinct CDR3 sequences, 20% to 25% of them singletons. This sample was also put to use in a study of yellow fever vaccine responses in identical twins.

The sample comprised CD4+ T cells sorted from blood. The receptors here all came from a young woman in good health.

V and J are TRBV7-6 and TRBJ2-7; TRBD1 is a possible D gene (6 bases). The CDR3 has 13 residues. The V end lost 5 bases, the J end lost 1 base, and 9 bases lay between the germline ends. Germline loops: CDR1 SGHVS, CDR2 FNYEAQ. The CDR3 DNA reads as TGTGCCAGCAGCGTACAGGGTTCCTACGAGCAGTACTTC. Protein: CASSVQGSYEQYF.

This clonotype was picked up a small number of times. The V gene is TRBV10-3, the J gene TRBJ2-7; unclear D gene. V was clipped by 0 bases and J by 4 bases, with 7 bases between them. The germline V gene has CDR1 ENHRY and CDR2 SYGVKD. The length of the CDR3 is 13 residues. DNA for the CDR3: TGTGCCATCAGTGAGTCTGGCACTTACGAGCAGTACGTC. Translation gives CAISESGTYEQYV.

This clonotype has more than one count but fewer than ten. This chain links TRBV29-1 with TRBJ2-3; unclear D gene. Deletions cut 4 bases from V and 5 bases from J, with 10 bases between. Germline V CDR1 and CDR2: SQVTM, ANQGSEA. The CDR3 is 12 residues long. CDR3 amino acids: CSVVARGDTQYF. The DNA of the CDR3 is TGCAGCGTTGTCGCCCGCGGAGATACGCAGTATTTT.

This sequence joins TRBV4-2 and TRBJ1-5; perhaps TRBD1 as D (6 bases). The ends were cut back, 4 bases at V and 1 base at J, with 14 bases in the middle. Germline CDR1 LGHNA, CDR2 YNFKEQ. CDR3 length: 16 residues. The CDR3 spells CASSLSDRMSNQPQHF. The CDR3 DNA follows: TGTGCCAGCAGCCTCTCTGACAGGATGAGCAATCAGCCCCAGCATTTT.

The rearrangement joins TRBV10-2 to TRBJ2-1; 9 nucleotides match TRBD2. This CDR3 has 17 residues. The germline V gene has CDR1 WSHSY and CDR2 SAAADI. Germline trimming cut 6 bases from V and 7 bases from J; bases unmatched to any gene: 16. CDR3 sequence: CASRGRAGGGVGNEQFF. The CDR3, as DNA: TGCGCCAGCAGGGGTAGAGCGGGAGGTGGGGTCGGGAATGAGCAGTTCTTC.

The chain combines TRBV7-8 with TRBJ2-7; D not resolved. Trimming removed 6 bases at V and 10 bases at J, with 7 bases between. CDR3 length: 9 amino acids. The germline V gene encodes CDR1 SGHVS and CDR2 FQNEAQ. Here the CDR3 DNA reads TGTGCCAGCAGGGTACCTCAGTACGTC. This gives the protein CASRVPQYV.

This clonotype occurred a few times. The rearrangement links TRBV4-1 to TRBJ2-2; no reliable D call. V was trimmed by 4 bases and J by 7 bases, leaving 25 bases between them. In germline, CDR1 is MGHRA, CDR2 YSYEKL. The CDR3 totals 18 residues. The CDR3 spells CASSPNPSGQTGRGELFF. DNA for the CDR3: TGCGCCAGCAGCCCAAACCCAAGTGGGCAAACCGGGCGCGGGGAGCTGTTTTTT.

This clonotype was picked up a small number of times. The chain links TRBV12-3 or TRBV12-4 to TRBJ2-1; 11 nucleotides line up with TRBD2. The ends lost 7 bases at V and 4 bases at J; junction bases unmatched: 6. CDR3 length: 15 residues. The CDR3 sequence: CASKTTSGAYNEQFF. CDR3 DNA: TGTGCCAGCAAAACGACTAGCGGGGCTTACAATGAGCAGTTCTTC.

This CDR3 reads CASSPGVVASRGELFF. For the CDR3, the DNA is TGTGCCAGCAGCCCGGGGGTTGTAGCGTCTCGGGGGGAGCTGTTTTTT. The chain has TRBV5-5 and TRBJ2-2, with D tentatively TRBD2 (6 bases). Germline V lookup: CDR1 SGHKS, CDR2 YYEKEE (reference sequence). V was trimmed by 4 bases and J by 8 bases, leaving 21 bases between them. The CDR3 loop spans 16 amino acids.

This clonotype turned up a few times. CDR3 residues: CASSLGQGLAQYF. The CDR3 DNA is TGTGCCAGCAGCCTGGGACAGGGGTTGGCCCAGTACTTC. V usage is TRBV27 and J usage is TRBJ2-5; 10 positions agree with TRBD1. Germline V gene sequence: CDR1 MNHEY, CDR2 SMNVEV (reference sequence). J lost 9 bases, V lost 6 bases, and 7 bases had no gene match. This CDR3 is built from 13 residues.

The V gene is TRBV5-1, the J gene TRBJ1-1, with 11 bases matching TRBD1. V lost 10 bases, J lost 4 bases, and 9 bases stayed unmatched. The germline V gene encodes CDR1 SGHRS and CDR2 YFSETQ. There are 14 residues in the CDR3. CDR3 bases: TGCGCCTGCTCCGGGACAGGGGGGATCACTGAAGCTTTCTTT. Translating gives CACSGTGGITEAFF.

This chain uses TRBV5-1 with TRBJ2-2; D gene ambiguous. Germline CDR1 and CDR2: SGHRS and YFSETQ. The germline V and J ends were trimmed by 0 bases and 5 bases, with 8 bases remaining between them. The CDR3 sequence is 14 residues long. The CDR3 nucleotides are TGCGCCAGCAGCTTGGCCGTGGGGACCGGGGAGCTGTTTTTT. It encodes CASSLAVGTGELFF.

This chain joins TRBV5-1 and TRBJ2-1, with 10 nucleotides matching TRBD2. CDR1 SGHRS and CDR2 YFSETQ come from the germline V gene. With 6 bases clipped from V and 10 bases from J, the junction kept 13 bases outside the gene matches. CDR3 length: 15 amino acids. The CDR3 DNA reads TGCGCCAGCAAAGGAGGGCTAGCGGGGGCCCCGGAGCAGTTCTTC. This sequence encodes CASKGGLAGAPEQFF.

The gene calls are TRBV2 and TRBJ2-7; a possible D gene is TRBD1 (7 bases). The CDR3 covers 13 residues. Germline values: CDR1 SNHLY, CDR2 FYNNEI. Trimming stripped 1 base from V and 6 bases from J, with 10 bases between. The CDR3 DNA follows: TGTGCCAGCAGTGAAGACAGGGGAGGCGAGCAGTACGTC. Protein sequence: CASSEDRGGEQYV.

The chain is built from TRBV15 and TRBJ2-4, with D possibly being TRBD2 (6 bases). Trimming took off 3 bases at V and 8 bases at J, with 20 bases between the two ends. Germline CDR1 and CDR2: LNHNV and YYDKDF (reference sequence). The CDR3 runs 16 residues. CDR3 bases: TGTGCCACCAGCAGGCGGGACCTACTGGTTGGTGACATTCAGTACTTC. This translates into CATSRRDLLVGDIQYF.

Many counts were recorded for this clonotype. The chain is built from TRBV7-2 and TRBJ2-1; D is ambiguous. This CDR3 contains 13 residues. Germline CDR1 is SGHTA and CDR2 is FQGNSA. V was shortened by 2 bases and J by 4 bases, with 6 bases between the two germline ends. The CDR3 is CASSLPQYNEQFF. The CDR3 region has the DNA TGTGCCAGCAGCTTACCTCAATACAATGAGCAGTTCTTC.

The table lists this clonotype with many counts. V usage is TRBV18 and J usage is TRBJ1-5; tentatively, D is TRBD1 (5 bases). The germline V and J ends were trimmed by 3 bases and 6 bases, with 6 bases remaining between them. The CDR3 runs to 12 residues. Germline CDR1 reads KGHSH; CDR2 reads LQKENI. This CDR3 reads CASSPGGQPQHF. The CDR3 nucleotides are TGTGCCAGCTCACCGGGGGGTCAGCCCCAGCATTTT.

The chain carries TRBV12-3 or TRBV12-4 and TRBJ2-2, with D possibly matching TRBD2 (6 bases). The CDR3 has 16 amino acids. Trimming took 4 bases from V and 4 from J, leaving 16 bases between them. CDR3: CASSSGLQRATGELFF. In nucleotides, the CDR3 is TGTGCCAGCAGTTCGGGACTCCAGAGGGCCACCGGGGAGCTGTTTTTT.

The V call is TRBV14, the J call TRBJ2-1, with D hard to call. Germline loops: CDR1 SGHDN, CDR2 FVKESK. Trimming stripped 2 bases from V and 0 bases from J, with 8 bases between. There are 15 residues in the CDR3. As DNA, the CDR3 is TGTGCCAGCAGCCAACTGACGGGCTCCTACAATGAGCAGTTCTTC. Translation: CASSQLTGSYNEQFF.

J is TRBJ2-6 and V is TRBV6-5; perhaps TRBD2 as D (5 bases). Germline-derived CDR1 and CDR2 are MNHEY and SVGAGI. The CDR3 is 18 amino acids. The germline V and J ends were trimmed by 2 bases and 0 bases, with 14 bases remaining between them. The CDR3 protein is CASSYEGLTLSGANVLTF. DNA of the CDR3: TGTGCCAGCAGTTACGAGGGTTTAACCCTCTCTGGGGCCAACGTCCTGACTTTC.

The rearrangement joins TRBV12-3 or TRBV12-4 to TRBJ2-1; D tentatively fits TRBD1 or TRBD2 (7 bases each). The CDR3 is made up of 14 amino acids. Trimming removed 7 bases at V and 6 bases at J, with 16 bases between. CDR3 protein: CASTGGQGGNEQFF. The CDR3 DNA reads TGTGCCAGCACCGGGGGGCAGGGGGGCAATGAGCAGTTCTTC.

The chain joins TRBV3-1 to TRBJ2-5, with D maybe TRBD2 (6 bases). The CDR3 loop spans 14 amino acids. The V gene's germline CDR1 is LGHDT and CDR2 YNNKEL (reference sequence). Deletions cut 0 bases from V and 5 bases from J, with 10 bases between. The CDR3 DNA follows: TGTGCCAGCAGCCAAGATTGGGGGGACGAGACCCAGTACTTC. Its protein is CASSQDWGDETQYF.

This clonotype has just a few counts. The CDR3 bases are TGTGCCAGCAGCTTAGTATTAGCGGGAGTAGCAGCCTACGAGCAGTACTTC. It encodes CASSLVLAGVAAYEQYF. The chain couples TRBV11-2 to TRBJ2-7, with 9 positions matching TRBD2. V was clipped by 1 base and J by 2 bases; unmatched bases: 9. The CDR3 sequence is 17 residues long. Germline CDR1 SGHAT, CDR2 FQNNGV.

This clonotype was seen only a few times. The chain links TRBV29-1 to TRBJ2-5, with unresolved D. Between the trimmed V and J ends, which lost 4 bases and 2 bases, there was a span of 11 bases. CDR1 and CDR2 from the germline V gene are SQVTM and ANQGSEA. CDR3 length equals 13 residues. The CDR3 coding sequence is TGCAGCGTTGCGTGGGCGCAGCAAGAGACCCAGTACTTC. It is translated as CSVAWAQQETQYF.

This clonotype was detected a few times. The chain links TRBV9 to TRBJ2-2; no definite D call. This CDR3 has 14 amino acids. In germline, CDR1 is SGDLS, CDR2 YYNGEE. Trimming removed 1 base at V and 5 bases at J, with 9 bases between. CDR3 in DNA: TGTGCCAGCAGCGTATTTGCCGGAACCGGGGAGCTGTTTTTT. Protein: CASSVFAGTGELFF.

This clonotype was seen a few times. The chain is built from TRBV15 and TRBJ2-5; no reliable D call. This CDR3 has 15 residues. CDR1 LNHNV and CDR2 YYDKDF come from the germline V gene (reference sequence). The V gene lost 0 bases and the J gene lost 2 bases, with 10 bases spanning the gap. The CDR3 DNA reads TGTGCCACCAGCAGAGATGTGGCTAATCAAGAGACCCAGTACTTC. Translated, it gives CATSRDVANQETQYF. The full variable domain, completed using reference TRBV15 and TRBJ2-5, is DAMVIQNPRYQVTQFGKPVTLSCSQTLNHNVMYWYQQKSSQAPKLLFHYYDKDFNNEADTPDNFQSRRPNTSFCFLDIRSPGLGDTAMYLCATSRDVANQETQYFGPGTRLLVL.

The chain joins TRBV4-1 to TRBJ1-1; 7 bases match TRBD1. With 6 bases clipped from V and 1 base from J, the junction kept 20 bases outside the gene matches. The CDR3 extends over 19 amino acids. Germline V lookup: CDR1 MGHRA, CDR2 YSYEKL. The CDR3 DNA reads as TGCGCCAGCAGATTTGAATTTACCGGGACAGCCAAGAAGAACACTGAAGCTTTCTTT. Translation gives CASRFEFTGTAKKNTEAFF.

This clonotype has more than one count but fewer than ten. The chain has TRBV27 and TRBJ1-1; a weak D match, TRBD1 (6 bases). The germline gives CDR1 MNHEY, CDR2 SMNVEV (reference sequence). The CDR3 is made up of 14 amino acids. V lost 6 bases and J 0 bases, leaving 11 bases between the germline ends. CDR3 sequence reads: CASSWTALNTEAFF. The CDR3 DNA reads TGTGCCAGCAGCTGGACAGCCCTGAACACTGAAGCTTTCTTT.